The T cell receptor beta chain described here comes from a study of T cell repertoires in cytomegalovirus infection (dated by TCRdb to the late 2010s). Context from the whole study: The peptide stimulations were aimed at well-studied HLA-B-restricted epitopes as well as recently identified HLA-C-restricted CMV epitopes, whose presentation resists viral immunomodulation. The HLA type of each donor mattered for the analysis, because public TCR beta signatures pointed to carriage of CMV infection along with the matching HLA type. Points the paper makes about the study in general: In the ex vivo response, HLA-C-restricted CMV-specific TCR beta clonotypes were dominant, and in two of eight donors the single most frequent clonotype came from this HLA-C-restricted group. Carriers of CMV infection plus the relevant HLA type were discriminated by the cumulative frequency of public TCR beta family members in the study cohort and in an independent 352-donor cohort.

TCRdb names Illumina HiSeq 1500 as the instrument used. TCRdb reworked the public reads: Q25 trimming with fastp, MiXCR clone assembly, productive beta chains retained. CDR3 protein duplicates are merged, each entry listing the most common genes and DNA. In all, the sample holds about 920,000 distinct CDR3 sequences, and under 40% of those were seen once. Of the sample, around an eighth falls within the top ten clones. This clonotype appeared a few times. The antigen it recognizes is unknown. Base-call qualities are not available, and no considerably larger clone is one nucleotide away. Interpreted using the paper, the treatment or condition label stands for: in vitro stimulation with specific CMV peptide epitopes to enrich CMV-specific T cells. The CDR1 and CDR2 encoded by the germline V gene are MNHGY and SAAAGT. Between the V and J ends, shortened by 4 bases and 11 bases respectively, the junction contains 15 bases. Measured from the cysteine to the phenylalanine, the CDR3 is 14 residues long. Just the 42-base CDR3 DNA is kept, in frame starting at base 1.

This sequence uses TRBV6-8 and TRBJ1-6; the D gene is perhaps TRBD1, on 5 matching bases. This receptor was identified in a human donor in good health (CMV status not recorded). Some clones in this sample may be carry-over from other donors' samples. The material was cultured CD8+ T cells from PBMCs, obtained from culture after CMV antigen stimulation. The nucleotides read TGTGCCAGCAGTTTTTCAGGGACCTCAGCACCCCTCCACTTT. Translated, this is CASSFSGTSAPLHF.